A single sample gave rise to the 10 T cell receptor beta chains below, sequenced in a study of cytomegalovirus exposure and HLA in healthy donors. PCR used 60 Vbeta primers and 13 Jbeta primers. This table comes from immunoSEQ multiplex PCR, and its TCRdb copy is limited to in-frame clones, with some not included. The sample holds about 170,000 clones, 77% seen once. Sequenced sample: PBMCs. The receptors stem from a female donor in good health and CMV-seronegative.

The rearrangement joins TRBV4-1 to TRBJ1-1; weak D call: TRBD1 (5 bases). Germline V gene data show CDR1 as MGHRA and CDR2 as YSYEKL. Trimming removed 4 bases from V and 5 bases from J, with 20 bases in between. The CDR3 extends over 16 amino acids. The CDR3 region is CASSPRDGGGRTEAFF. The CDR3, as DNA: TGCGCCAGCAGCCCAAGGGACGGGGGAGGAAGGACTGAAGCTTTCTTT.

The chain links TRBV4-3 to TRBJ2-3, with D perhaps matching TRBD1 (5 bases). The CDR3 is 15 amino acids. Trimming left V 4 bases short and J 0 bases short, with 11 bases between. CDR1 and CDR2 from the germline V gene are LGHNA and YSLEER. In nucleotides, the CDR3 is TGCGCCAGCAGCCTACAGGAAACTAGCACAGATACGCAGTATTTT. It translates to CASSLQETSTDTQYF.

The V gene is TRBV28, the J gene TRBJ1-5; D call uncertain. Germline lookup yields CDR1 MDHEN and CDR2 SYDVKM. CDR3 size: 12 residues. V dropped 6 bases and J dropped 8 bases, with 11 bases sitting between them. The CDR3 loop is CASSMTGEPQHF. The CDR3 DNA follows: TGTGCCAGCAGCATGACCGGGGAGCCCCAGCATTTT.

The chain carries TRBV9 and TRBJ2-7, with 7 positions matching TRBD2. Germline assignment: CDR1 SGDLS and CDR2 YYNGEE. The CDR3 totals 15 residues. The V and J ends lost 0 bases and 1 base, in that order; junction bases with no gene match: 4. DNA for the CDR3: TGTGCCAGCAGCGTAGGTCTAGCGGAGTCCTACGAGCAGTACTTC. It encodes CASSVGLAESYEQYF.

The chain employs TRBV28 and TRBJ1-1; 8 bases are a match to TRBD1. The J segment lost 1 base and the V segment lost 3 bases, leaving 7 bases of the junction unmatched. Germline CDR1 reads MDHEN; CDR2 reads SYDVKM. CDR3 length: 16 amino acids. The CDR3 here is CASSLIRTGRNTEAFF. In nucleotides, the CDR3 is TGTGCCAGCAGTTTGATTAGGACAGGGAGGAACACTGAAGCTTTCTTT.

V usage is TRBV4-3 and J usage is TRBJ2-3, with D possibly TRBD1 on 5 matching bases. The CDR3 is 16 residues long. V lost 0 bases and J lost 2, with 12 bases in between. The germline V gene encodes CDR1 LGHNA and CDR2 YSLEER. The CDR3, as DNA: TGCGCCAGCAGCCAAGATGCGACAGAGTTCACAGATACGCAGTATTTT. Its translation is CASSQDATEFTDTQYF.

This clone was seen only once. Here the CDR3 DNA reads TGTGCCAGCAGCCAAAATGAAAAACTGTTTTTT. Its protein is CASSQNEKLFF. The chain couples TRBV27 to TRBJ1-4; D is ambiguous. The CDR3 spans 11 residues. Germline V gene sequence: CDR1 MNHEY, CDR2 SMNVEV (reference sequence). V dropped 6 bases and J dropped 5 bases, with 4 bases sitting between them.

This clone was seen a handful of times. V and J are TRBV4-2 and TRBJ2-3, with TRBD2 matching over 12 bases. Germline V gene data show CDR1 as LGHNA and CDR2 as YNFKEQ. V lost 1 base to trimming and J lost 4 bases; unmatched junction nucleotides: 0. The CDR3 contains 15 residues. The CDR3 reads CASSQGTSGADTQYF. The CDR3 coding sequence is TGTGCCAGCAGCCAAGGGACTAGCGGGGCAGATACGCAGTATTTT.

CDR3 region: CSVELADSYEQYF. CDR3 bases: TGCAGCGTTGAACTAGCCGACTCCTACGAGCAGTACTTC. This chain uses TRBV29-1 with TRBJ2-7; weak D call: TRBD2 (5 bases). V dropped 2 bases and J dropped 0 bases, with 8 bases sitting between them. Germline-derived CDR1 and CDR2 are SQVTM and ANQGSEA. The CDR3 loop spans 13 amino acids.

The DNA of the CDR3 is TGTGCCAGCAGCTTGGGGGCAGCGGGCGGGGATGAGCAGTTCTTC. Amino acid sequence: CASSLGAAGGDEQFF. The chain combines TRBV5-5 with TRBJ2-1; D perhaps matches TRBD2 (6 bases). In germline, CDR1 is SGHKS, CDR2 YYEKEE (reference sequence). Trimming cost V 0 bases and J 8 bases, with 15 bases left between them. CDR3 length: 15 amino acids. Full variable domain (rest looked up from reference TRBV5-5 and TRBJ2-1): DAGVTQSPTHLIKTRGQQVTLRCSPISGHKSVSWYQQVLGQGPQFIFQYYEKEERGRGNFPDRFSARQFPNYSSELNVNALLLGDSALYLCASSLGAAGGDEQFFGPGTRLTVL.